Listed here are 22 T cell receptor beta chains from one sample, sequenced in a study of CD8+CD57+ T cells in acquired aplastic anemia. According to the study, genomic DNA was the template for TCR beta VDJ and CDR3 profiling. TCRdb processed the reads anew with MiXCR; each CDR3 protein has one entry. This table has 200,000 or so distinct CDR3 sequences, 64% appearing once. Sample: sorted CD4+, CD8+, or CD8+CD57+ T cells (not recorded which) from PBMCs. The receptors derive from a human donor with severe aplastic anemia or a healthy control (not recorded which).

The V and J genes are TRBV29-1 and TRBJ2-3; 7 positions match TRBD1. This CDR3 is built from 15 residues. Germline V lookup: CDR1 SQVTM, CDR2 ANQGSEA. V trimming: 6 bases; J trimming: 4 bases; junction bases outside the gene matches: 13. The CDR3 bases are TGCAGCGTGGTACAGGGGTCGAATGAGGCAGATACGCAGTATTTT. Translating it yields CSVVQGSNEADTQYF.

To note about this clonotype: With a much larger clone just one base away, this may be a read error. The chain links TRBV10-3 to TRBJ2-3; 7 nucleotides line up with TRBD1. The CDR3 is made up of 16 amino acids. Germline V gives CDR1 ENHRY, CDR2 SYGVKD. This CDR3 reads CASSYRTGTFTDTQYF. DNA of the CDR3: TGTGCCAGCAGTTACAGGACAGGCACTTTCACAGATACGCAGTATTTT.

The DNA of the CDR3 is TGCAGCGTTGCCGGGGGTCTTCGCAATCAGCCCCAGCATTTT. As protein: CSVAGGLRNQPQHF. V usage is TRBV29-1 and J usage is TRBJ1-5; D is perhaps TRBD1 (5 bases). V was cut by 4 bases and J by 2 bases, with 12 bases left in between. CDR1 and CDR2 from the germline V gene are SQVTM and ANQGSEA. The CDR3 is 14 residues long.

The CDR3 is CASSDPGTGLYEQYF. The CDR3 DNA reads as TGTGCCAGCAGTGATCCCGGGACAGGCCTCTACGAGCAGTACTTC. The chain recombines TRBV14 with TRBJ2-7; 8 positions match TRBD1. This CDR3 is built from 15 residues. V was pared by 6 bases and J by 3 bases, with 10 bases of the junction left unmatched. Germline assignment: CDR1 SGHDN and CDR2 FVKESK.

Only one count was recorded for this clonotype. The CDR3 bases are TGTGCCAGCAGCTTAGTGGGGCAGGACCGCCAGTTCTTC. This translates into CASSLVGQDRQFF. The gene calls are TRBV7-9 and TRBJ2-1, with D maybe TRBD1 (5 bases). Germline assignment: CDR1 SEHNR and CDR2 FQNEAQ (reference sequence). Trimming took 1 base from V and 13 from J, leaving 14 bases between them. The CDR3 covers 13 residues.

CDR3 in amino acids: CASSPGWGGLTDTQYF. CDR3 DNA sequence: TGTGCCAGCAGCCCCGGGTGGGGGGGTCTGACAGATACGCAGTATTTT. This chain uses TRBV5-4 with TRBJ2-3; 7 nucleotides agree with TRBD2. V shed 4 bases and J 3 bases; nucleotides not matched to a gene: 11. Germline CDR1 is SGHNT and CDR2 is YYREEE (reference sequence). This CDR3 comprises 16 residues.

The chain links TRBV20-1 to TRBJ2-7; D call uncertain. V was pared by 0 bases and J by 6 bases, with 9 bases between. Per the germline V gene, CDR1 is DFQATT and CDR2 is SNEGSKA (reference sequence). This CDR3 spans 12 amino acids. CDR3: CSARDYPSEQYF. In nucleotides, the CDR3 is TGCAGTGCTAGAGATTACCCGTCCGAGCAGTACTTC.

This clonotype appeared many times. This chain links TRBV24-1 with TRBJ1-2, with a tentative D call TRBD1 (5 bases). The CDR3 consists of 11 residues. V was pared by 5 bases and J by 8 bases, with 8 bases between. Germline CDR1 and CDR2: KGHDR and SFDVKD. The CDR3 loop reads CATSGGYGYTF. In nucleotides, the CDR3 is TGTGCCACCAGTGGGGGGTACGGCTACACCTTC.

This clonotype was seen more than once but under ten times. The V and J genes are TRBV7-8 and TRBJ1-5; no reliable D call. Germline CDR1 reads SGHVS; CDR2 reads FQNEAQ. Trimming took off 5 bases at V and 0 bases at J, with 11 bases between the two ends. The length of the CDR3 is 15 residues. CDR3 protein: CASSPSSYSNQPQHF. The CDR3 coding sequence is TGTGCCAGCAGCCCTTCGTCGTATAGCAATCAGCCCCAGCATTTT.

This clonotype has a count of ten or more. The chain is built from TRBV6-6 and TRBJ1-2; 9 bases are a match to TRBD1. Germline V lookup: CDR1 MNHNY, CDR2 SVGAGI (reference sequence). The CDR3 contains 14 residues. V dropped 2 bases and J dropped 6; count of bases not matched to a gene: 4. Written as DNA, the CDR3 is TGTGCCAGCAGTTACGAACAGGGGGCAGATGGCTACACCTTC. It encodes CASSYEQGADGYTF.

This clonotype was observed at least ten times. In nucleotides, the CDR3 is TGCGCCAGCAGCCAAGAGGTTAGCGGGACCTACGAGCAGTACTTC. As protein: CASSQEVSGTYEQYF. The chain couples TRBV4-1 to TRBJ2-7; 8 bases match TRBD2. V dropped 0 bases and J dropped 2; count of bases not matched to a gene: 3. The CDR3 contains 15 residues. Germline assignment: CDR1 MGHRA and CDR2 YSYEKL.

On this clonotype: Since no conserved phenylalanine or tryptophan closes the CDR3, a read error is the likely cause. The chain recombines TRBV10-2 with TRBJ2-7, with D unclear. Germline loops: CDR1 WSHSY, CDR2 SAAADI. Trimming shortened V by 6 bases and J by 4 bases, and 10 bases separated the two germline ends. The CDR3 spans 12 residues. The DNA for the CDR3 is TGCGCCAGCAGGCAACAGATTTACGAGCAGTACTCC. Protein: CASRQQIYEQYS.

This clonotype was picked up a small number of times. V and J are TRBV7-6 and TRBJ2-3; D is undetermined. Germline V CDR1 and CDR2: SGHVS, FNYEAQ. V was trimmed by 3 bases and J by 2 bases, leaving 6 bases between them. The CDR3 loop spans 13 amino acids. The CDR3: CASSLYPTDTQYF. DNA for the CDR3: TGTGCCAGCAGCTTGTATCCCACAGATACGCAGTATTTT.

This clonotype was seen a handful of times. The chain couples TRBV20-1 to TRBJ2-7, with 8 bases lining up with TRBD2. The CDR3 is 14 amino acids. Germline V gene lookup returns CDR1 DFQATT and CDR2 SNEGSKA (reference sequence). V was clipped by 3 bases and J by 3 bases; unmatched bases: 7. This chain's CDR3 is CSASKRGLNYEQYF. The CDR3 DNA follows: TGCAGTGCTAGTAAGCGGGGGTTAAACTACGAGCAGTACTTC.

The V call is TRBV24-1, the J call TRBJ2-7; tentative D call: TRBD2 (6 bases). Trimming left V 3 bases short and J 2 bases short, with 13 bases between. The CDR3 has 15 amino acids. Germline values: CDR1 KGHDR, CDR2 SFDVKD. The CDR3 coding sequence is TGTGCCACCAGTGATGCTAGCGACGGACCCTACGAGCAGTACTTC. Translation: CATSDASDGPYEQYF.

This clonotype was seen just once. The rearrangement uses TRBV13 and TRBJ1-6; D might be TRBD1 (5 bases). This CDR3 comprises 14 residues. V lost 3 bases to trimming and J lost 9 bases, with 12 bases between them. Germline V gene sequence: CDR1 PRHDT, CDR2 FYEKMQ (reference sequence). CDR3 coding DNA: TGTGCCAGCAGCTTCGGGGGTAGTCGTTCACCCCTCCACTTT. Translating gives CASSFGGSRSPLHF.

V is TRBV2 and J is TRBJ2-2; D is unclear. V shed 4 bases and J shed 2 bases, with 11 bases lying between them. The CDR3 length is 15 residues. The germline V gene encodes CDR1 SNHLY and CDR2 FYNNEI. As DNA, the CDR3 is TGTGCCAGCAGTGGGCCCGCCGTAAACACCGGGGAGCTGTTTTTT. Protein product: CASSGPAVNTGELFF.

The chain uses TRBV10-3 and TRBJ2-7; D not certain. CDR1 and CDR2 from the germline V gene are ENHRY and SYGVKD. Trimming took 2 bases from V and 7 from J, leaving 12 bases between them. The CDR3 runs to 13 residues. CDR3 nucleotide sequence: TGTGCCATCAGTGAGGGCAGGTTTGAGGAGCAGTACTTC. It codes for CAISEGRFEEQYF.

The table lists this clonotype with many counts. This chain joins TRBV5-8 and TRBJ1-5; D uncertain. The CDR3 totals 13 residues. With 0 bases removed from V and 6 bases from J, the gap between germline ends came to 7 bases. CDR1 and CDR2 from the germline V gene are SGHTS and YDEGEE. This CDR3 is CASSLEVGQPQHF. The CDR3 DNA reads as TGTGCCAGCAGCTTGGAGGTGGGTCAGCCCCAGCATTTT.

The CDR3 DNA follows: TGTGCCAGCAGCAGCCGGGACAGGTCGACCTCGGGGTACGGCTACACCTTC. Amino acid sequence: CASSSRDRSTSGYGYTF. The chain combines TRBV3-1 with TRBJ1-2; 8 bases agree with TRBD1. Looked up from germline, CDR1 is LGHDT and CDR2 is YNNKEL (reference sequence). Trimming took 5 bases from V and 8 from J; bases not matched to a gene: 19. The CDR3 covers 17 residues.

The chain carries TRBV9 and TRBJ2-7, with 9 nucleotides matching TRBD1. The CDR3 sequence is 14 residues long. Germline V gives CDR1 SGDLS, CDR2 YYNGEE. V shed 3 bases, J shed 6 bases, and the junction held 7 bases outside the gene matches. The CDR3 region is CASSGGTGYGEQYF. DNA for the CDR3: TGTGCCAGCAGCGGAGGGACAGGGTACGGCGAGCAGTACTTC.

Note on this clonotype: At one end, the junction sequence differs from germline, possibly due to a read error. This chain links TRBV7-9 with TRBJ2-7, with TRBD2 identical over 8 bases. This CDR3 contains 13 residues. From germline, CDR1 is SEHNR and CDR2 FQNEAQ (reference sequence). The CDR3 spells CASSLAAGDAPDF. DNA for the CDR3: TGTGCCAGCAGCTTAGCAGCGGGAGACGCCCCAGACTTC.